This TCR beta chain was sequenced during a study of cytomegalovirus exposure and HLA in healthy donors. Looking at the study overall: Researchers found that under 90% of fewer than 450 genotyped donors fell within the Caucasian-associated ancestry cluster.

Germline lookup yields CDR1 MDHEN and CDR2 SYDVKM. V shed 5 bases, J shed 5 bases, and the junction held 12 bases outside the gene matches. The CDR3 is 16 residues long. A multiplex PCR was run with 60 Vbeta primers and 13 Jbeta primers. Some clones are missing from TCRdb's copy, which holds only in-frame ones; the method was immunoSEQ multiplex PCR. Of 150,000 to 180,000 clones detected, approximately 80% appear once; the ten largest clones hold 10% to 15%. Sample: PBMCs. J is TRBJ1-5 and V is TRBV28; the match to TRBD1 covers 7 bases. The sequence was collected from a man in his thirties or forties in good health and CMV-seropositive. The CDR3 loop reads CASSIIQRTGDQPQHF. CDR3 coding DNA: TGTGCCAGCAGTATAATACAGCGGACAGGTGATCAGCCCCAGCATTTT.